The source of this T cell receptor beta chain is a study of cytomegalovirus exposure and HLA in healthy donors. Study results and limitations: Later on, an analysis tied over 15,000 TCR beta sequences to HLA alleles at 0.05 false discovery rate. The authors listed 164 TCR beta chains as cytomegalovirus-associated. A previous analysis found most TCR beta V segments productive roughly 90% or roughly 30% of the time. Immune exposure information comprised only CMV serostatus.

Between the trimmed V and J ends, which lost 5 bases and 1 base, there was a span of 8 bases. The CDR3 contains 13 residues. The V gene's germline CDR1 is SGHAT and CDR2 FQNNGV. Details on this clone: Its antigen is still unknown.

PCR used 60 Vbeta primers and 13 Jbeta primers. This table comes from immunoSEQ multiplex PCR, and its TCRdb copy is limited to in-frame clones, with some not included. This table has hundreds of thousands of clones, over 65% appearing once. Sequencing was carried out using PBMCs. The TCR comes from a man aged 40-49 years in good health and CMV-seronegative. This chain links TRBV11-2 with TRBJ1-2; D remains ambiguous. The CDR3 reads CASSPQDNYGYTF. The CDR3 DNA is TGTGCCAGCAGCCCCCAGGATAACTATGGCTACACCTTC.